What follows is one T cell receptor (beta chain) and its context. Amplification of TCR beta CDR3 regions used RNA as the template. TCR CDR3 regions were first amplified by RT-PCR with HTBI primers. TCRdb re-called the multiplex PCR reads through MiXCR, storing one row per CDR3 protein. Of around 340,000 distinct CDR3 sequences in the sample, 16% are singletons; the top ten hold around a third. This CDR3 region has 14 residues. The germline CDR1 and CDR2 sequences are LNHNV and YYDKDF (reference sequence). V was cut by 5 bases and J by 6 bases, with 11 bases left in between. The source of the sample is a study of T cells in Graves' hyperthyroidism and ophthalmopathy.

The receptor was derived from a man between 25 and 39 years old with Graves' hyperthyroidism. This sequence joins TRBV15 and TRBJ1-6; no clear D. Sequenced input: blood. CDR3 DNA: TGTGCCACCAGCTCCCGGATCTTTAATTCACCCCTCCACTTT. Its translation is CATSSRIFNSPLHF.